This record concerns one T cell receptor (beta chain) sequence. Its antigen remains unknown. Trimming took 10 bases from V and 4 from J; bases not matched to a gene: 6. CDR1 is LNHDA, CDR2 SQIVND, per germline (reference sequence). There are 12 residues in the CDR3. These data belong to a study of T cells in localized non-small cell lung cancer. Regarding the study as a whole: A single tumor region was sequenced, leaving heterogeneity possible.

Profiled with immunoSEQ multiplex PCR; TCRdb holds only in-frame clones, not every one. This sample carries about 9,800 clones, around 42% of them seen once, and the ten largest clones take over 3.5%. The clonotype originates from a woman aged 35 to 75 with stage I lung adenocarcinoma. J is TRBJ1-2 and V is TRBV19; 7 nucleotides agree with TRBD1. The starting material was lymph node tissue, obtained before any cancer treatment. The CDR3 here is CAIRQGAYGYTF. The CDR3 DNA follows: TGTGCCATCAGACAGGGCGCCTATGGCTACACCTTC.